Included here is one T cell receptor beta chain sequence, with context. Its antigen is not known. This sample was taken from a study of metastatic and nonmetastatic thyroid tumors. For the study at large: The study looked at repertoires side by side in blood and in tumor or nodule tissue from malignant and benign thyroid patients. Study-wide findings and caveats: Reportedly, malignant thyroid tumors had significantly higher TCR beta diversity than benign nodules, in blood and tumor.

As processed by the authors: Built for papillary thyroid cancer, a distant-metastasis classifier drew on CDR3 differences across clinicopathological groups. MiXCR was used by TCRdb to re-call the PCR reads. The V and J calls shown here were made by TCRdb, not taken from the authors' results. The data contain around 70,000 clones, 18% of them singletons. Each patient went into thyroid surgery without having received any treatment. What was sequenced was blood. This clonotype was obtained from a female donor with papillary thyroid cancer or a benign thyroid nodule (not recorded which). Some clones in this sample may be carry-over from other donors' samples.

Here the CDR3 DNA reads TGTGCCAGCAGTCCCGGGACAGGAGGAGGATTAGGGGGGCGTAATGAGCAGTTCTTC. Protein: CASSPGTGGGLGGRNEQFF. The gene calls are TRBV6-2 or TRBV6-3 and TRBJ2-1; 8 bases agree with TRBD1. Trimming removed 5 bases from V and 7 bases from J; junction bases left unmatched: 22. CDR1 is MNHEY and CDR2 is SVGEGT in the germline V gene. The length of the CDR3 is 19 residues.